The entry below describes one T cell receptor (beta chain). Its matching antigen is unknown. The sample originates from a study of blood T cells in healthy people across ages. Study-level background: With template switching, about one barcoded beta molecule was captured per two T cells. Study-wide results and limits: Long-lived donors exceeded aged donors in naive CD4+ cells and diversity. The donors' CMV status was not determined, possibly confounding changes in expanded clonotypes.

The J segment lost 0 bases and the V segment lost 4 bases, leaving 7 bases of the junction unmatched. The CDR3 is 15 residues long. Per germline, CDR1 SQVTM and CDR2 ANQGSEA. Together with a sample-barcoded 5' primer, a J-beta primer mix was included in a second PCR lasting 7 to 11 cycles. One entry per CDR3 protein results from TCRdb running MiXCR on the 5' RACE reads. The data contain hundreds of thousands of distinct CDR3 sequences, about 54% of them singletons. The sample comprised blood. The V gene is TRBV29-1, the J gene TRBJ1-1; 8 nucleotides agree with TRBD1. This clonotype originated in a man in his 60s in good health. CDR3 loop: CSVAGQVSVNTEAFF. The CDR3 DNA sequence: TGCAGCGTTGCGGGACAGGTCTCCGTGAACACTGAAGCTTTCTTT.